Listed below are T cell receptor beta chains from one sample, sequenced in a study of blood T cell repertoires in COVID-19. Sequencing used immunoSEQ multiplex PCR; TCRdb keeps in-frame clones, though not all of them. The sample includes 200,000 to 300,000 clones, roughly 80% of them seen just once. Material: peripheral blood. All receptors come from a woman older than 75 with acute or convalescent COVID-19. CDR3s leave out the opening cysteine and the closing phenylalanine or tryptophan. Expanded clones are given a class, and other clones once, few, many or no size at all.

clone_size | j_call | v_call | cdr3_aa
once | TRBJ2-3 | TRBV19 | ASKAAGGINTQY
- | TRBJ1-1 | TRBV29-1 | SVLRTGDTEAF
- | TRBJ2-5 | TRBV3-1/TRBV3-2 | ASSPWTSVIQETQY
- | TRBJ1-2 | TRBV2 | AGGPSNYGYT
- | TRBJ1-1 | TRBV5-5 | ASNNSPGGRTEAF
once | TRBJ1-4 | TRBV10-2 | ASSDDGQGNEKLF
once | TRBJ1-1 | TRBV28 | ASSLLGTEMEAF
once | TRBJ2-2 | TRBV2 | ASSAIQGVGTGELF
- | TRBJ1-3 | TRBV10-3 | AIRQDPLGNTIY
few | TRBJ2-1 | TRBV7-7 | ASSPTLDTQWYNEQF
- | TRBJ2-7 | TRBV27 | ASSFKPRTGRAEQY
- | TRBJ2-7 | TRBV18 | ASSPPRSTGGYEQY
- | TRBJ1-5 | TRBV7-9 | ASSSFGQPQH
- | TRBJ2-1 | TRBV6-5 | ASSQGYSSYNEQF
- | TRBJ2-3 | TRBV18 | ASSPSQSTDTQY
- | TRBJ1-2 | TRBV27 | ASSIKQGANYGYT
- | TRBJ1-6 | TRBV9 | ASSGAGGMNNSPLH
- | TRBJ2-5 | TRBV7-8 | ASSIGTSGYQETQY
- | TRBJ1-5 | TRBV5-5 | ASSLSGTGDQPQH
once | TRBJ1-4 | TRBV5-1 | ASSLQGAPSEKLF
- | TRBJ1-1 | TRBV21-1 | ASSKRGGGDTEAF
few | TRBJ1-1 | TRBV14 | ASSRRGGIEAF
- | TRBJ1-5 | TRBV21-1 | ASSNAARGRGPSNSNQPQH
- | TRBJ2-2 | TRBV6-6 | ASSPRWAGGRAANTGELF
- | TRBJ2-7 | TRBV5-4 | ASSLWSGRSGEQY
- | TRBJ2-7 | TRBV5-4 | ASSSLAGGYEQY
- | TRBJ1-2 | TRBV18 | ASSPSQGVNYGYT
- | TRBJ2-7 | TRBV2 | ASGETAYEQY
once | TRBJ2-7 | TRBV6-5 | ASSSQAGRSYEQY
- | TRBJ1-5 | TRBV19 | ASSIMVHVRNQPQH
- | TRBJ2-7 | TRBV10-3 | AISEEPGASTQY
- | TRBJ2-7 | TRBV5-1 | ASSPRTGSYEQY
- | TRBJ2-1 | TRBV24-1 | ATSDVAGYMEQF
- | TRBJ1-2 | TRBV5-1 | ASSWHMANYGYT
few | TRBJ2-7 | TRBV7-9 | ASSFIDEQY
once | TRBJ1-1 | TRBV7-9 | ASSLASRGNTEAF
few | TRBJ2-1 | TRBV29-1 | SVVRGPNEQF
few | TRBJ1-2 | TRBV11-2 | ASSSRRGSHNYGYT
few | TRBJ1-3 | TRBV18 | ASSPISVAGDAGNTIY
once | TRBJ2-3 | TRBV9 | ASSAREDTQY
- | TRBJ1-1 | TRBV6-4 | ASSGVNRPPTEAF
- | TRBJ2-7 | TRBV13 | ASSAAGTAYEQY